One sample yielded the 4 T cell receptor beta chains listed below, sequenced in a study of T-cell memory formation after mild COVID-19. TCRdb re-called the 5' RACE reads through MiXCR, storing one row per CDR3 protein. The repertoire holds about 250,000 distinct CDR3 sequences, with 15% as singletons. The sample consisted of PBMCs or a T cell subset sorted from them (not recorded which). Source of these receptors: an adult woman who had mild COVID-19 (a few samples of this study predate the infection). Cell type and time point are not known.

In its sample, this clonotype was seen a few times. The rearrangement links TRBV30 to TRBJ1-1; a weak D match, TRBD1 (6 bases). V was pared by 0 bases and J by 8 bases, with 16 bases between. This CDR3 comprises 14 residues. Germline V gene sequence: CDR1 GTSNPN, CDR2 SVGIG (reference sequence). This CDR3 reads CAWSVTPGATEAFF. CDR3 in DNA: TGTGCCTGGAGTGTAACCCCAGGGGCGACAGAAGCTTTCTTT.

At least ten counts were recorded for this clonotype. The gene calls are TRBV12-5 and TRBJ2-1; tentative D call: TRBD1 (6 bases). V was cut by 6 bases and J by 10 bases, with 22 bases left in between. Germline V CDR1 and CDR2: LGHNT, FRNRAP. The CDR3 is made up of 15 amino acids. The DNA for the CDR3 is TGTGCTAGTGGGCCCGGGACATCGAGAGCCTGGGAGCAGTTCTTC. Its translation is CASGPGTSRAWEQFF.

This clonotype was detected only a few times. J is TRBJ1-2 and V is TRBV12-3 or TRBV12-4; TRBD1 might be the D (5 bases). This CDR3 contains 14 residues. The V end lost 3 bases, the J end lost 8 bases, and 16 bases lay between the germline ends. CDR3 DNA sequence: TGTGCCAGCAGTTTTCGCAGGGTACCTGAAGGCTACACCTTC. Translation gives CASSFRRVPEGYTF.

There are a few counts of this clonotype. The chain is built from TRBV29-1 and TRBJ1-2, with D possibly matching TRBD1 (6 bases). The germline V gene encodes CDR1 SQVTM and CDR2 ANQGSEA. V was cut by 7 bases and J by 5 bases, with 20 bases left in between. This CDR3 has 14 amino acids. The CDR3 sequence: CSADDATGRYGYTF. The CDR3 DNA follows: TGCAGCGCTGATGATGCAACAGGGCGGTATGGCTACACCTTC.